A single sample gave rise to the 23 T cell receptor beta chains below, sequenced in a study of blood T cell repertoires in COVID-19. Method: immunoSEQ multiplex PCR; TCRdb's copy keeps in-frame clones and lacks some. Of around 320,000 clones detected, around 90% appear once; the ten largest clones hold about 2.5%. Specimen: peripheral blood. The receptor set was obtained from a man aged 18 to 30 with active or convalescent COVID-19.

The chain couples TRBV21-1 to TRBJ2-7; the table gives TRBD1 as D, unverified against the DNA. TRBV21-1 is recorded as a pseudogene. The CDR3 is made up of 15 amino acids. The CDR3 region is CASSKYDRAVHEQYF. CDR3 bases: TGTGCCAGCAGCAAATACGACAGGGCGGTCCACGAGCAGTACTTC.

The rearrangement joins TRBV10-2 to TRBJ2-2; no firm D call. CDR3 length: 13 amino acids. Trimming took 4 bases from V and 1 from J, leaving 4 bases between them. Germline CDR1 and CDR2: WSHSY and SAAADI. CDR3 sequence (DNA): TGCGCCAGCAGTGTAGTGAACACCGGGGAGCTGTTTTTT. This codes for CASSVVNTGELFF.

CDR3 bases: TGTGCCAGCAGTTTATCGATCGGGAGTGGGTTTGATACGCAGTATTTT. Translating gives CASSLSIGSGFDTQYF. This rearrangement joins TRBV27 to TRBJ2-3; a weak D match, TRBD2 (6 bases). The CDR3 runs 16 residues. Trimming took off 0 bases at V and 6 bases at J, with 16 bases between the two ends. Germline-derived CDR1 and CDR2 are MNHEY and SMNVEV (reference sequence).

The count of this clone is one. The chain joins TRBV11-2 to TRBJ1-1, with TRBD1 as a possible D gene (5 bases). Germline CDR1 is SGHAT and CDR2 is FQNNGV. The CDR3 length is 12 residues. Trimming shortened V by 3 bases and J by 3 bases, and 5 bases separated the two germline ends. The CDR3 spells CASSLGHTEAFF. The CDR3 DNA follows: TGTGCCAGCAGCTTGGGGCACACTGAAGCTTTCTTT. Full variable domain (outside the CDR3, taken from reference TRBV11-2 and TRBJ1-1): EAGVAQSPRYKIIEKRQSVAFWCNPISGHATLYWYQQILGQGPKLLIQFQNNGVVDDSQLPKDRFSAERLKGVDSTLKIQPAKLEDSAVYLCASSLGHTEAFFGQGTRLTVV.

This clone showed up just once. The rearrangement uses TRBV19 and TRBJ1-2, with D unresolved. The CDR3 sequence is 16 residues long. The ends were cut back, 2 bases at V and 4 bases at J, with 17 bases in the middle. Germline-derived CDR1 and CDR2 are LNHDA and SQIVND (reference sequence). DNA of the CDR3: TGTGCCAGTAGTATAACCTCGTCTACCCTTAGCTATGGCTACACCTTC. This sequence encodes CASSITSSTLSYGYTF.

The CDR3 nucleotides read TGTGCCAGCAGCTTGGCCCGACCGGGACAGGGCTACAATCAGCCCCAGCATTTT. Its protein product is CASSLARPGQGYNQPQHF. The chain is built from TRBV7-9 and TRBJ1-5; TRBD1 agrees at 9 bases. J gave up 3 bases and V 3 bases, and 12 bases lay outside the gene matches. The CDR3 length is 18 residues. Germline V gene lookup returns CDR1 SEHNR and CDR2 FQNEAQ (reference sequence).

The J gene is TRBJ1-5, the V gene TRBV2, with 8 nucleotides matching TRBD1. Looked up from germline, CDR1 is SNHLY and CDR2 is FYNNEI. The CDR3 loop spans 14 amino acids. The V and J ends lost 6 bases and 6 bases, in that order; junction bases with no gene match: 7. For the CDR3, the DNA is TGTGCCAGCAGAGAGGACAGGGCCGGTCAGCCCCAGCATTTT. This codes for CASREDRAGQPQHF.

This sequence joins TRBV19 and TRBJ1-1; D is ambiguous. Germline V CDR1 and CDR2: LNHDA, SQIVND (reference sequence). Trimming cost V 5 bases and J 1 base, with 8 bases left between them. This CDR3 is 13 amino acids long. CDR3 DNA sequence: TGTGCCAGTAGTGATCGGGGGAACACTGAAGCTTTCTTT. Translation: CASSDRGNTEAFF.

The chain uses TRBV7-9 and TRBJ2-3, with 11 positions matching TRBD1. The germline V gene encodes CDR1 SEHNR and CDR2 FQNEAQ (reference sequence). The J segment lost 6 bases and the V segment lost 7 bases, leaving 3 bases of the junction unmatched. CDR3 length: 13 amino acids. CDR3: CASNGQGADTQYF. CDR3 nucleotides: TGTGCCAGCAACGGACAGGGGGCGGATACGCAGTATTTT. The variable domain in full, with the rest retrieved from reference TRBV7-9 and TRBJ2-3, is DTGVSQNPRHKITKRGQNVTFRCDPISEHNRLYWYRQTLGQGPEFLTYFQNEAQLEKSRLLSDRFSAERPKGSFSTLEIQRTEQGDSAMYLCASNGQGADTQYFGPGTRLTVL.

The chain has TRBV4-1 and TRBJ2-7; D is possibly TRBD2 (6 bases). Germline-derived CDR1 and CDR2 are MGHRA and YSYEKL. This CDR3 contains 13 residues. With 0 bases removed from V and 6 bases from J, the gap between germline ends came to 9 bases. The CDR3 nucleotides are TGCGCCAGCAGCCAAGATCGGGGGTCCGAGCAGTACTTC. Encoded protein: CASSQDRGSEQYF.

The gene calls are TRBV7-2 and TRBJ2-5; 9 bases are a match to TRBD2. Germline V gene sequence: CDR1 SGHTA, CDR2 FQGNSA. This CDR3 region has 15 residues. J was trimmed by 2 bases and V by 4 bases; bases with no gene match: 5. CDR3 sequence reads: CASSWSGGLQETQYF. For the CDR3, the DNA is TGTGCCAGCAGCTGGAGCGGGGGGCTGCAAGAGACCCAGTACTTC.

The table lists this clone with many counts. The rearrangement joins TRBV6-6 to TRBJ2-1; D ambiguous. Germline values: CDR1 MNHNY, CDR2 SVGAGI (reference sequence). This CDR3 region has 14 residues. V was pared by 0 bases and J by 0 bases, with 3 bases between. As DNA, the CDR3 is TGTGCCAGCAGTTACTCCTCCTCCTACAATGAGCAGTTCTTC. Its protein is CASSYSSSYNEQFF.

The chain is built from TRBV6-1 and TRBJ2-6; D gene unclear. This CDR3 is built from 17 residues. CDR1 is MNHNS, CDR2 SASEGT, per germline. The V and J ends lost 2 bases and 3 bases respectively, with 14 bases between them. CDR3 in DNA: TGTGCCAGCAGTGAACTCCACATTAGAGGTGGGGCCAACGTCCTGACTTTC. Its translation: CASSELHIRGGANVLTF.

The chain combines TRBV7-2 with TRBJ1-2; no clear D. Germline loops: CDR1 SGHTA, CDR2 FQGNSA. Trimming stripped 3 bases from V and 4 bases from J, with 12 bases between. This CDR3 contains 14 residues. The CDR3 here is CASSFPTDPYGYTF. The CDR3 coding sequence is TGTGCCAGCAGCTTCCCGACTGACCCCTATGGCTACACCTTC.

This sequence joins TRBV7-8 and TRBJ2-1; D is unclear. Germline V gives CDR1 SGHVS, CDR2 FQNEAQ. The CDR3 has 11 amino acids. The V end was cut by 5 bases, the J end by 15 bases, with 14 bases between. The CDR3: CASSPLQKPFF. The DNA for the CDR3 is TGTGCCAGCAGCCCCCTTCAAAAGCCGTTCTTC.

The chain combines TRBV18 with TRBJ1-1; 7 bases fit TRBD1. Germline assignment: CDR1 KGHSH and CDR2 LQKENI. The V segment lost 4 bases and the J segment 1 base; nucleotides outside the gene matches: 3. This CDR3 has 14 residues. Here the CDR3 DNA reads TGTGCCAGCTCACAGGGACAGCAGAACACTGAAGCTTTCTTT. Protein sequence: CASSQGQQNTEAFF.

The chain is built from TRBV6-5 and TRBJ1-4; D is uncertain. CDR1 MNHEY and CDR2 SVGAGI come from the germline V gene. Deletions cut 2 bases from V and 3 bases from J, with 13 bases between. The CDR3 spans 16 residues. The CDR3 DNA reads as TGTGCCAGCAGTTACGGTCCCGGGTCCGCTAATGAAAAACTGTTTTTT. Encoded protein: CASSYGPGSANEKLFF.

The chain carries TRBV5-6 and TRBJ1-2; 8 bases match TRBD1. V lost 5 bases and J lost 9; bases outside the gene matches: 15. The germline gives CDR1 SGHDT, CDR2 YYEEEE. CDR3 length: 15 amino acids. CDR3 nucleotides: TGTGCCAGCAGGGAACGGGACAGGCTTAAGATGCGCTACACCTTC. Translated: CASRERDRLKMRYTF.

This clone was counted only a few times. The V gene is TRBV10-3, the J gene TRBJ1-2; possibly TRBD1 for D (5 bases). Germline lookup yields CDR1 ENHRY and CDR2 SYGVKD. The germline V and J ends were trimmed by 3 bases and 6 bases, with 14 bases remaining between them. There are 14 residues in the CDR3. The DNA for the CDR3 is TGTGCCATCAGTGATCCCAGGGTTTCAGATGGCTACACCTTC. Translation: CAISDPRVSDGYTF.

The V gene is TRBV19, the J gene TRBJ2-1; 8 bases are a match to TRBD2. With V trimmed by 4 bases and J by 7 bases, 6 bases remained unmatched. CDR1 LNHDA and CDR2 SQIVND come from the germline V gene (reference sequence). The CDR3 is 14 amino acids. CDR3 DNA sequence: TGTGCCAGTAGTACGCGGGAGGTAGCAAATGAGCAGTTCTTC. This codes for CASSTREVANEQFF.

The chain joins TRBV28 to TRBJ2-2, with 10 nucleotides matching TRBD2. Trimming at V came to 4 bases and at J to 7 bases, leaving 3 bases not matched to a gene. The CDR3 is 14 amino acids. In germline, CDR1 is MDHEN, CDR2 SYDVKM. In DNA, the CDR3 is TGTGCCAGCAGTTGGGGACTAGCGTACGGGGAGCTGTTTTTT. Its protein is CASSWGLAYGELFF.

The V and J genes are TRBV6-2 or TRBV6-3 and TRBJ2-7; TRBD1 matches at 8 bases. The CDR3 contains 15 residues. Trimming took 6 bases from V and 0 from J; bases not matched to a gene: 7. Germline assignment: CDR1 MNHEY and CDR2 SVGEGT. The CDR3 spells CASSRGLRSSYEQYF. CDR3 in DNA: TGTGCCAGCAGCAGGGGGCTTCGGAGCTCCTACGAGCAGTACTTC.

The chain couples TRBV7-8 to TRBJ1-2, with 9 bases matching TRBD1. CDR3 size: 15 residues. Per the germline V gene, CDR1 is SGHVS and CDR2 is FQNEAQ. V lost 2 bases, J lost 6 bases, and 7 bases stayed unmatched. CDR3 residues: CASSLLQGALDGYTF. As DNA, the CDR3 is TGTGCCAGCAGCTTATTACAGGGGGCACTGGATGGCTACACCTTC.